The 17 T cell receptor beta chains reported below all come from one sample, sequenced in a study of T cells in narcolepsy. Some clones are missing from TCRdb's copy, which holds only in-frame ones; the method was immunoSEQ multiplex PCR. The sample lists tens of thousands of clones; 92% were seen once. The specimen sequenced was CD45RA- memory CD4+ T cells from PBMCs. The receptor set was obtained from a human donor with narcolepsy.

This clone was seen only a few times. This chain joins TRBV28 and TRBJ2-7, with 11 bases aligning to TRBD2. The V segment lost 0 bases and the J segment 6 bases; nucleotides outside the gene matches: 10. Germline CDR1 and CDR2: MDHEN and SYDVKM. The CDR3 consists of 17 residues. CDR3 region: CASSLWVLAGGPGEQYF. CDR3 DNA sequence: TGTGCCAGCAGTTTATGGGTTTTAGCGGGAGGGCCTGGCGAGCAGTACTTC.

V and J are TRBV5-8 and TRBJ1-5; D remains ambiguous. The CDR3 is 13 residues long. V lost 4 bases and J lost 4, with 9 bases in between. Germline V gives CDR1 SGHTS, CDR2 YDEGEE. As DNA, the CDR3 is TGTGCCAGCAGCAAAATGGGGAATCAGCCCCAGCATTTT. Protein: CASSKMGNQPQHF.

CDR3 sequence (DNA): TGTGCCAGCAGTTTAGATCTCTATGGCTACACCTTC. Protein product: CASSLDLYGYTF. This sequence joins TRBV28 and TRBJ1-2; D call uncertain. The CDR3 has 12 residues. V was cut by 2 bases and J by 4 bases, with 5 bases left in between. Germline V gene data show CDR1 as MDHEN and CDR2 as SYDVKM.

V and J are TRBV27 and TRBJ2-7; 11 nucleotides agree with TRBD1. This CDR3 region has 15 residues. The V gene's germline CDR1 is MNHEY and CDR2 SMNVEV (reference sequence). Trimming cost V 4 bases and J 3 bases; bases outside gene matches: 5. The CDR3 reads CASSSRDRGDYEQYF. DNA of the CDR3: TGTGCCAGCAGTTCCCGGGACAGGGGGGACTACGAGCAGTACTTC.

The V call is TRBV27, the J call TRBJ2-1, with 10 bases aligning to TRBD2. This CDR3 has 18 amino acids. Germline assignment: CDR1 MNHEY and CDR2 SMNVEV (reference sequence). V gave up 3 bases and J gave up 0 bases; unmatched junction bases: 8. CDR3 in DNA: TGTGCCAGCAGTTTGAGACTAGCGGGTTCAAGCTCCTACAATGAGCAGTTCTTC. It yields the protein CASSLRLAGSSSYNEQFF.

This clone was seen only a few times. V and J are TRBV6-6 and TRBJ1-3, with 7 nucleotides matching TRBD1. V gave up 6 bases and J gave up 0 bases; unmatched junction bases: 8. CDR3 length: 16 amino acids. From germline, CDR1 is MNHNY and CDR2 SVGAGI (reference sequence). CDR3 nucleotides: TGTGCCAGCAGGACAGGGCGGGGTTCCTCTGGAAACACCATATATTTT. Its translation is CASRTGRGSSGNTIYF.

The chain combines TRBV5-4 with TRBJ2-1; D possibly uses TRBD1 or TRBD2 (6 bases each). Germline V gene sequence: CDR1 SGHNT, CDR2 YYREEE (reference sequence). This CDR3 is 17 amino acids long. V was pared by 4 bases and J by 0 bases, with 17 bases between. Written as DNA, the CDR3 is TGTGCCAGCAGCCCCGCTGGGGGGCAGAGCTCCTACAATGAGCAGTTCTTC. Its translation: CASSPAGGQSSYNEQFF.

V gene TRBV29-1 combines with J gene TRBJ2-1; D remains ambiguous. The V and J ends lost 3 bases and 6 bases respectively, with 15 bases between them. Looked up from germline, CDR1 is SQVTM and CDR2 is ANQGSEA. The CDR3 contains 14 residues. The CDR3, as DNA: TGCAGCGTTGATCGTCGCAGTCTGGGCAATGAGCAGTTCTTC. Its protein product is CSVDRRSLGNEQFF.

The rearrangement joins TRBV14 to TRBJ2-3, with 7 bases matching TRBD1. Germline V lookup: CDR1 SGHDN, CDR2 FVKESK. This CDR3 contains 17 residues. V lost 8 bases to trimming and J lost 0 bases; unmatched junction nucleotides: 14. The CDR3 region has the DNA TGTGCCAGCGGTTGGGGGACAGACCTCTTGAGCACAGATACGCAGTATTTT. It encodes CASGWGTDLLSTDTQYF.

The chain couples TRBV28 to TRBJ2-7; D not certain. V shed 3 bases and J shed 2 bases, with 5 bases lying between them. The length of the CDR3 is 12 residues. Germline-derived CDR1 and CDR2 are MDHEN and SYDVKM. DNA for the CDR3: TGTGCCAGCAGTTTTGGGACCTACGAGCAGTACTTC. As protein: CASSFGTYEQYF.

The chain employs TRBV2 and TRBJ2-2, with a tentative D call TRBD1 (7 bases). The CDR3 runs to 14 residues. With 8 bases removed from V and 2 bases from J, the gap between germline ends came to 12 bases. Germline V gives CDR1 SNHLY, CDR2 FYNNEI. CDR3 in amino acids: CASAGGLNTGELFF. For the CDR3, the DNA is TGTGCCAGCGCAGGGGGACTTAACACCGGGGAGCTGTTTTTT.

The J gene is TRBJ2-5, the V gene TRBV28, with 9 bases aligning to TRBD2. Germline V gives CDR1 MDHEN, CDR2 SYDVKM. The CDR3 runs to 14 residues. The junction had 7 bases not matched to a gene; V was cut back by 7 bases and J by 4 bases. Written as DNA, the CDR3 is TGTGCCAGCATCCTTAGCGGGAGCCCAGAGACCCAGTACTTC. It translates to CASILSGSPETQYF.

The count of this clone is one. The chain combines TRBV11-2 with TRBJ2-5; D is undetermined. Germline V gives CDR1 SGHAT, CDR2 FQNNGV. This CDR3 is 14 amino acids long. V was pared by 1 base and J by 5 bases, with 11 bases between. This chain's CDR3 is CASSLGPHGETQYF. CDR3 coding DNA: TGTGCCAGCAGCTTAGGTCCCCACGGGGAGACCCAGTACTTC.

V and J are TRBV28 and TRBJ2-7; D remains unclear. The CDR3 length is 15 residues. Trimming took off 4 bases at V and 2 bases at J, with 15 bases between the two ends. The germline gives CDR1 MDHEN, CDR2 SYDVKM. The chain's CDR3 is CASSSPSTVTYEQYF. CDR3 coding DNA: TGTGCCAGCAGTTCTCCGTCGACGGTGACCTACGAGCAGTACTTC. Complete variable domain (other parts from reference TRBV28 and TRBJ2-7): DVKVTQSSRYLVKRTGEKVFLECVQDMDHENMFWYRQDPGLGLRLIYFSYDVKMKEKGDIPEGYSVSREKKERFSLILESASTNQTSMYLCASSSPSTVTYEQYFGPGTRLTVT.

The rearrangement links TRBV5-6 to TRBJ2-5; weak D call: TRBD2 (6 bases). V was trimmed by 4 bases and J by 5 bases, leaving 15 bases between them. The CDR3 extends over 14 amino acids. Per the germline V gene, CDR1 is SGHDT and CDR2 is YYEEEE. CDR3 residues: CASSEEGMAETQYF. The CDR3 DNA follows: TGTGCCAGCAGCGAGGAGGGGATGGCGGAGACCCAGTACTTC.

The CDR3 DNA follows: TGTGCCAGCAGCTTGAGGCAGGGAGGATTCAATGAGCAGTTCTTC. Its translation is CASSLRQGGFNEQFF. V is TRBV5-4 and J is TRBJ2-1, with D possibly matching TRBD2 (6 bases). V lost 1 base and J lost 6, with 14 bases in between. Germline values: CDR1 SGHNT, CDR2 YYREEE (reference sequence). This CDR3 region has 15 residues.

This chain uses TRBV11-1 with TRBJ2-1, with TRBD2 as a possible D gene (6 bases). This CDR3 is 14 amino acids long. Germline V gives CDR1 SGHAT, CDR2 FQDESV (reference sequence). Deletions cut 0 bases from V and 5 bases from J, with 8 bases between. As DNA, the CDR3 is TGTGCCAGCAGCTTAGCGGGAGGACACAATGAGCAGTTCTTC. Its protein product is CASSLAGGHNEQFF.